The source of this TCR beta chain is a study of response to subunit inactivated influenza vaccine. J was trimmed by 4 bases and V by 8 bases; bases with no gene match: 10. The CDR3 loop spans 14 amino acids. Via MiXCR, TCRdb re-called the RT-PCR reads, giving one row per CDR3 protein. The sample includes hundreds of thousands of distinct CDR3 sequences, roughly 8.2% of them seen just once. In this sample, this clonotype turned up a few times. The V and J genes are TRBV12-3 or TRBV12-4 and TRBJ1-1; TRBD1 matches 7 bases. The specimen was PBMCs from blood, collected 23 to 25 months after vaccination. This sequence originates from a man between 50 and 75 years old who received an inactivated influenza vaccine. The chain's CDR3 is CASGSTGFSTEAFF. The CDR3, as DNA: TGTGCCAGCGGATCGACAGGGTTTAGCACTGAAGCTTTCTTT.